The 16 T cell receptor beta chains reported below all come from one sample, sequenced in a study of T cells in Graves' hyperthyroidism and ophthalmopathy. There were TCR beta CDR3 regions amplified from RNA transcripts. HTBI primers were the set used in a first-round RT-PCR of the TCR CDR3. TCRdb used MiXCR to reprocess the multiplex PCR reads, holding one entry per CDR3 protein. The repertoire has under 400,000 distinct CDR3 sequences, 21% of them found once; the top ten carry around 45%. The source material was blood. Receptor source: a woman in her forties or fifties with Graves' hyperthyroidism.

This clonotype was observed a handful of times. This chain connects TRBV20-1 to TRBJ2-7, with a weak D call TRBD1 (5 bases). This CDR3 is built from 15 residues. Germline-derived CDR1 and CDR2 are DFQATT and SNEGSKA (reference sequence). CDR3 protein: CTSPTSGRKSYEQYF. The DNA of the CDR3 is TGCACCTCCCCCACCTCAGGGCGGAAATCCTACGAGCAGTACTTC.

The V gene is TRBV5-4, the J gene TRBJ2-3, with D possibly being TRBD1 (6 bases). Germline V gene data show CDR1 as SGHNT and CDR2 as YYREEE (reference sequence). The CDR3 extends over 14 amino acids. The V end was cut by 3 bases, the J end by 4 bases, with 12 bases between. The CDR3, as DNA: TGTGCCAGCAGCTCGGGCCCAGGGGCAGATACGCAGTATTTT. The encoded protein is CASSSGPGADTQYF.

This clonotype showed up many times. The rearrangement joins TRBV5-1 to TRBJ1-1, with 7 bases lining up with TRBD1. The CDR3 sequence is 14 residues long. V gave up 5 bases and J gave up 1 base; unmatched junction bases: 5. Looked up from germline, CDR1 is SGHRS and CDR2 is YFSETQ. The CDR3 reads CASRSGQTNTEAFF. As DNA, the CDR3 is TGCGCCAGCAGATCGGGACAGACGAACACTGAAGCTTTCTTT.

The rearrangement links TRBV5-1 to TRBJ2-3; D gene ambiguous. V was cut by 1 base and J by 4 bases, with 16 bases left in between. CDR1 SGHRS and CDR2 YFSETQ come from the germline V gene. The CDR3 is 16 amino acids. DNA of the CDR3: TGCGCCAGCAGCTTGAGGAGAGGCCTTGGGGCAGATACGCAGTATTTT. This gives the protein CASSLRRGLGADTQYF.

Worth noting for this clonotype: In this CDR3 the conserved last residue, phenylalanine or tryptophan, is missing, so a read error is likely. The chain links TRBV10-3 to TRBJ1-6, with TRBD1 as a possible D gene (6 bases). The CDR3 has 17 residues. The germline gives CDR1 ENHRY, CDR2 SYGVKD. CDR3 amino acids: CASSESGGSSYNSPLHL. The CDR3 nucleotides read TGTGCCAGCAGTGAAAGTGGGGGCTCCTCCTATAATTCGCCCCTCCACTTG.

This clonotype has at least ten counts. The gene calls are TRBV6-1 and TRBJ2-3, with TRBD2 matching 11 bases. The trim removed 6 bases at V and 2 bases at J, leaving 10 bases unmatched. Germline V CDR1 and CDR2: MNHNS, SASEGT. The CDR3 loop spans 17 amino acids. The CDR3 sequence is CASRASGGQLFTDTQYF. CDR3 coding DNA: TGTGCCAGCAGGGCTAGCGGGGGGCAGTTATTCACAGATACGCAGTATTTT.

Turning to this clonotype: This sequence may be a read error, since a much larger clone differs from it by one base. The chain is built from TRBV28 and TRBJ1-2; D not resolved. Germline V CDR1 and CDR2: MDHEN, SYDVKM. This CDR3 is 11 amino acids long. The CDR3 DNA reads TGTGTCAGCAGCGACCGGGCCGGCTACACCTTC. Translation: CVSSDRAGYTF.

In regard to this clonotype: This may arise from a read error, as a much more abundant clone is one base away. The V call is TRBV5-6, the J call TRBJ1-1, with 7 positions matching TRBD1. The CDR3 has 16 amino acids. Germline assignment: CDR1 SGHDT and CDR2 YYEEEE. CDR3 sequence (DNA): TGTGCCAGCAGCTCAGAAATGACAGGGTGGAACACTGAAGCTCTCTTT. This gives the protein CASSSEMTGWNTEALF. Full variable domain (remainder filled in from reference TRBV5-6 and TRBJ1-1): DAGVTQSPTHLIKTRGQQVTLRCSPKSGHDTVSWYQQALGQGPQFIFQYYEEEERQRGNFPDRFSGHQFPNYSSELNVNALLLGDSALYLCASSSEMTGWNTEALFGQGTRLTVV.

The table lists this clonotype with many counts. J is TRBJ2-3 and V is TRBV14, with 9 bases that match TRBD1. Trimming at V came to 4 bases and at J to 2 bases, leaving 13 bases not matched to a gene. The CDR3 sequence is 18 residues long. Germline lookup yields CDR1 SGHDN and CDR2 FVKESK. The CDR3 nucleotides read TGTGCCAGCAGCCGCGGGACAGGGAGGTTTGGGTCCACAGATACGCAGTATTTT. Protein product: CASSRGTGRFGSTDTQYF.

This clonotype was detected only a few times. The chain employs TRBV6-5 and TRBJ2-7; D may be TRBD1 (6 bases). V was shortened by 0 bases and J by 2 bases, with 11 bases between the two germline ends. Per the germline V gene, CDR1 is MNHEY and CDR2 is SVGAGI. The CDR3 has 15 amino acids. The CDR3 DNA reads TGTGCCAGCAGTTACTCGTCGGGGACAACCTACGAGCAGTACTTC. Its protein is CASSYSSGTTYEQYF.

This clonotype has a count of ten or more. This sequence joins TRBV5-1 and TRBJ1-1; D remains ambiguous. Germline CDR1 is SGHRS and CDR2 is YFSETQ. Trimming removed 4 bases from V and 0 bases from J, with 10 bases in between. The CDR3 length is 14 residues. CDR3 region: CASSRESLNTEAFF. The CDR3 DNA is TGCGCCAGCAGCAGGGAATCCCTGAACACTGAAGCTTTCTTT.

This clonotype has at least ten counts. The chain links TRBV3-1 to TRBJ2-5, with a weak D call TRBD2 (6 bases). Germline V gene data show CDR1 as LGHDT and CDR2 as YNNKEL (reference sequence). There are 14 residues in the CDR3. Deletions cut 0 bases from V and 5 bases from J, with 10 bases between. The DNA for the CDR3 is TGTGCCAGCAGCCAAGATCTAGCGCGGGAGACCCAGTACTTC. It is translated as CASSQDLARETQYF.

The rearrangement joins TRBV7-3 to TRBJ1-2, with TRBD1 as a possible D gene (5 bases). V was clipped by 4 bases and J by 10 bases, with 13 bases between them. CDR1 is SGHTA and CDR2 is FQGTGA in the germline V gene. This CDR3 has 12 amino acids. CDR3 sequence (DNA): TGTGCCAGCAGCTCCCCCCCGGGGGACTACACCTTC. It encodes CASSSPPGDYTF. The full variable domain, rest sourced from reference TRBV7-3 and TRBJ1-2, is GAGVSQTPSNKVTEKGKYVELRCDPISGHTALYWYRQSLGQGPEFLIYFQGTGAADDSGLPNDRFFAVRPEGSVSTLKIQRTERGDSAVYLCASSSPPGDYTFGSGTRLTVV.

The gene calls are TRBV7-6 and TRBJ2-1; TRBD2 matches at 7 bases. Trimming at V came to 6 bases and at J to 2 bases, leaving 7 bases not matched to a gene. CDR3 length: 15 amino acids. Germline loops: CDR1 SGHVS, CDR2 FNYEAQ. The CDR3 DNA follows: TGTGCCAGCAGTTACACGGGGGGTGCCTACAATGAGCAGTTCTTC. Protein: CASSYTGGAYNEQFF.

This sequence joins TRBV6-1 and TRBJ1-5; the D is unclear. The CDR3 is 13 residues long. Trimming took 5 bases from V and 6 from J, leaving 11 bases between them. Germline CDR1 is MNHNS and CDR2 is SASEGT. The CDR3 protein is CASSPHRGQPQHF. In nucleotides, the CDR3 is TGTGCCAGCAGTCCCCACCGCGGTCAGCCCCAGCATTTT.

This clonotype has only a few counts. V usage is TRBV6-1 and J usage is TRBJ1-5; no clear D. V lost 2 bases and J lost 4, with 21 bases in between. The CDR3 totals 18 residues. From germline, CDR1 is MNHNS and CDR2 SASEGT. The CDR3 nucleotides read TGTGCCAGCAGTGAACGAGCCAGCGCGTTTCGTAGTAATCAGCCCCAGCATTTT. Its protein product is CASSERASAFRSNQPQHF.